The present TCR beta chain was sequenced within a study of regulatory T cells in long-lasting Graves disease. iRepertoire HTBI primers and Arm-PCR of CDR3 regions built TCR beta libraries. MiXCR, run by TCRdb on the multiplex PCR reads, gives a single entry per CDR3 protein. Of approximately 490,000 distinct CDR3 sequences in the sample, 16% are singletons; the top ten hold 9% to 15%. The time point is: newly diagnosed GD, antithyroid drugs for less than 3 months. Following extraction of RNA from PBMCs, that RNA was used to make the TCR library. An endocrinology unit in Xi'an, China, supplied the patients. The junction had 14 bases not matched to a gene; V was cut back by 7 bases and J by 3 bases. This CDR3 comprises 17 residues. Germline V gene data show CDR1 as MDHEN and CDR2 as SYDVKM. This clonotype came up many times. A further study also used this sample, focusing on T cells in Graves' hyperthyroidism and ophthalmopathy. Turning to that study: Disease duration under 2 months; hyperthyroidism patients were aged 18 to 65. Diagnoses used clinical symptoms, serum thyroxine and TRAb, thyroid ultrasound and orbital computed tomography.

The clonotype comes from a man between 35 and 55 years old with Graves disease. The chain couples TRBV28 to TRBJ2-3, with TRBD2 identical over 9 bases. This sample comprised peripheral blood mononuclear cells (PBMCs), obtained at new diagnosis, from a patient treated with antithyroid drugs. The CDR3 coding sequence is TGTGCCAGCACCCTGAGTGGACTAGCGCACAAGACAGATACGCAGTATTTT. Protein product: CASTLSGLAHKTDTQYF. Full variable domain (outside the CDR3, taken from reference TRBV28 and TRBJ2-3): DVKVTQSSRYLVKRTGEKVFLECVQDMDHENMFWYRQDPGLGLRLIYFSYDVKMKEKGDIPEGYSVSREKKERFSLILESASTNQTSMYLCASTLSGLAHKTDTQYFGPGTRLTVL.